This TCR beta chain was retrieved from a study of T cell repertoires in cytomegalovirus infection. In germline, CDR1 is SGHVS, CDR2 FNYEAQ. Trimming took 2 bases from V and 3 from J, leaving 14 bases between them. The CDR3 covers 16 residues. Using its own MiXCR run on the reads, TCRdb lists one record per CDR3 protein. The sample shows about 900,000 distinct CDR3 sequences, around 32% of them seen only once. This clonotype turned up a few times. The antigen is not known. The chain carries TRBV7-6 and TRBJ1-5; D gene unclear. This TCR derives from a human donor in good health (CMV status not recorded). Some clones in this sample may be carry-over from other donors' samples. The sequenced sample was cultured CD8+ T cells from PBMCs, obtained from culture after CMV antigen stimulation. The CDR3 here is CASSLLSGGPNQPQHF. The DNA for the CDR3 is TGTGCCAGCAGCTTACTTAGTGGCGGTCCCAATCAGCCCCAGCATTTT.